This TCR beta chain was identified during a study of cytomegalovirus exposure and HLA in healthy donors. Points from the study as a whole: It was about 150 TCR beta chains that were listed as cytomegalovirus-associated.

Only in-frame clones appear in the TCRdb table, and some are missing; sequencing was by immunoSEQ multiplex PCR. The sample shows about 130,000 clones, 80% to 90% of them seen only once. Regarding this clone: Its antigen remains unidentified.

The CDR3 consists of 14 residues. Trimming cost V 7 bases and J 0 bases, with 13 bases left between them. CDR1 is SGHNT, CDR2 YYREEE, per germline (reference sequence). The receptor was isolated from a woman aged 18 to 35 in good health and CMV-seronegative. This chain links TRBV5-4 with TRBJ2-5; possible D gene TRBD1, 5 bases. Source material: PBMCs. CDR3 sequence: CASGPKQDQETQYF. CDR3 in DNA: TGTGCCAGCGGACCTAAACAGGACCAAGAGACCCAGTACTTC. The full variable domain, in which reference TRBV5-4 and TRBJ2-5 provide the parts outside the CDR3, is ETGVTQSPTHLIKTRGQQVTLRCSSQSGHNTVSWYQQALGQGPQFIFQYYREEENGRGNFPPRFSGLQFPNYSSELNVNALELDDSALYLCASGPKQDQETQYFGPGTRLLVL.